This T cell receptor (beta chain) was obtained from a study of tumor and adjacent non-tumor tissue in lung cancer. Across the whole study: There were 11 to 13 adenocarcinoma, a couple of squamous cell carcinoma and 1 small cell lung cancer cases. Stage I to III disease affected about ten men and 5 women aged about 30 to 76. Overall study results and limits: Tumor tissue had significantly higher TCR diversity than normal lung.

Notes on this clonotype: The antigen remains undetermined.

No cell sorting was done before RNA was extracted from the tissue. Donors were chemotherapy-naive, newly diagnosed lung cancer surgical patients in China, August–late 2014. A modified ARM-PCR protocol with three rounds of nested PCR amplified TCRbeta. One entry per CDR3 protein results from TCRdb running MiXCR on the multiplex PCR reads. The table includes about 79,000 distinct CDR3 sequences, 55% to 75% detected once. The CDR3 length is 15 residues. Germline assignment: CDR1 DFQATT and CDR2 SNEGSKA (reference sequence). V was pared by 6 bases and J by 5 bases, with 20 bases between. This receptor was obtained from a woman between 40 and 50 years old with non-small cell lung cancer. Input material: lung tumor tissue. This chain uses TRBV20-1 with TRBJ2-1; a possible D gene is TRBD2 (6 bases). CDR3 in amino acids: CSAPLEGLGNNEQFF. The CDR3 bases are TGCAGTGCCCCCTTGGAGGGGCTGGGGAACAATGAGCAGTTCTTC.